This T cell receptor (beta chain) was captured by sequencing in a study of graft-versus-host responses after intestinal transplantation. Trimming stripped 7 bases from V and 4 bases from J, with 18 bases between. The CDR3 contains 15 residues. Study findings and constraints: Recipient marrow harbored GvH clones, some of which surfaced first in ileum or blood. Within the allografts of patients who had graft-donor T cell macrochimerism, graft-versus-host to host-versus-graft clonal ratios were high.

Sequencing used immunoSEQ multiplex PCR; TCRdb keeps in-frame clones, though not all of them. The sample has about 12,000 clones, around 80% seen once. Notes on this clone: The antigen is not known.

Source: PBMCs, taken roughly 130 days after transplant. V usage is TRBV6-7 and J usage is TRBJ2-3; D might be TRBD1 (7 bases). TRBV6-7 is an ORF, and what it does is uncertain. The clonotype was recovered from a human patient who received an intestinal transplant, so some T cells may come from the graft donor. CDR3 loop: CASNRRRGLSDTQYF. In nucleotides, the CDR3 is TGTGCCAGCAACCGGCGGAGGGGGCTGTCAGATACGCAGTATTTT.